The 20 T cell receptor beta chains below all came from one sample that was sequenced in a study of cytomegalovirus exposure and HLA in healthy donors. PCR used 60 Vbeta primers and 13 Jbeta primers. Clones were sequenced by immunoSEQ multiplex PCR, and TCRdb holds only the in-frame ones, with some missing. The sample lists about 140,000 clones; about four fifths were seen once. Sequenced sample: PBMCs. The receptors shown here come from a man aged 35 to 55 in good health and CMV-seronegative.

This chain connects TRBV6-6 to TRBJ2-1; 10 positions match TRBD2. With 6 bases clipped from V and 4 bases from J, the junction kept 6 bases outside the gene matches. The CDR3 runs 15 residues. Germline CDR1 and CDR2: MNHNY and SVGAGI (reference sequence). The CDR3, as DNA: TGTGCCAGCAGCCCCACTAGCGGGGAGTACAATGAGCAGTTCTTC. Encoded protein: CASSPTSGEYNEQFF.

This clone was seen a few times. This chain uses TRBV21-1 with TRBJ1-2; the tabulated D call, TRBD1, remains unverified against the DNA. TRBV21-1 is a recognized pseudogene. This CDR3 has 10 residues. CDR3 nucleotide sequence: TGTGCCAGCCGAATACAAGGCTACACCTTC. It encodes CASRIQGYTF.

As DNA, the CDR3 is TGTGCCAGCAGTTTAGATAGGCCAGGACTGCGGAATTCACCCCTCCACTTT. It codes for CASSLDRPGLRNSPLHF. V usage is TRBV27 and J usage is TRBJ1-6; D ambiguous. V was trimmed by 2 bases and J by 7 bases, leaving 18 bases between them. Germline CDR1 MNHEY, CDR2 SMNVEV (reference sequence). CDR3 length: 17 residues.

The chain links TRBV6-5 to TRBJ1-1, with 12 positions matching TRBD1. V gave up 4 bases and J gave up 5 bases; unmatched junction bases: 8. Germline CDR1 and CDR2: MNHEY and SVGAGI. The CDR3 has 16 residues. The CDR3 coding sequence is TGTGCCAGCAGTTCCCGGGACAGGGGGCAAGGGACTGAAGCTTTCTTT. Translating gives CASSSRDRGQGTEAFF.

The chain has TRBV10-2 and TRBJ2-5; 9 bases line up with TRBD2. This CDR3 is 13 amino acids long. Germline-derived CDR1 and CDR2 are WSHSY and SAAADI. The V and J ends lost 10 bases and 1 base, in that order; junction bases with no gene match: 4. CDR3 sequence (DNA): TGCGCCACCCGGCGGGGGGGCCAAGAGACCCAGTACTTC. This translates into CATRRGGQETQYF.

The V gene is TRBV5-6, the J gene TRBJ1-5, with 8 bases that match TRBD1. Germline assignment: CDR1 SGHDT and CDR2 YYEEEE. V shed 2 bases and J 0 bases; nucleotides not matched to a gene: 7. The CDR3 has 17 residues. The CDR3 region has the DNA TGTGCCAGCAGCTTTTGGACAGGGTATAGTAGCAATCAGCCCCAGCATTTT. Protein: CASSFWTGYSSNQPQHF.

The chain joins TRBV7-9 to TRBJ2-7, with 12 bases that match TRBD2. The germline CDR1 and CDR2 sequences are SEHNR and FQNEAQ (reference sequence). The CDR3 is 14 amino acids. V was pared by 4 bases and J by 5 bases, with 3 bases of the junction left unmatched. The CDR3 DNA is TGTGCCAGCAGCTCGACTAGCGGGGGCCACGAGCAGTACTTC. It is translated as CASSSTSGGHEQYF.

The rearrangement uses TRBV6-5 and TRBJ1-5; no clear D. Looked up from germline, CDR1 is MNHEY and CDR2 is SVGAGI. This CDR3 comprises 13 residues. V gave up 9 bases and J gave up 0 bases, with 9 bases separating them. CDR3 in amino acids: CASGLYSNQPQHF. CDR3 coding DNA: TGTGCCAGTGGTCTCTATAGCAATCAGCCCCAGCATTTT.

A single count supports this clone. The J gene is TRBJ1-2, the V gene TRBV7-2; tentatively, D is TRBD1 (6 bases). CDR3 length: 16 residues. Germline V CDR1 and CDR2: SGHTA, FQGNSA. Deletions cut 5 bases from V and 1 base from J, with 17 bases between. CDR3 nucleotide sequence: TGTGCCAGCAGCCAAGTCACAGGGACGGGTAACTATGGCTACACCTTC. Amino acids: CASSQVTGTGNYGYTF. Complete variable domain (other parts from reference TRBV7-2 and TRBJ1-2): GAGVSQSPSNKVTEKGKDVELRCDPISGHTALYWYRQSLGQGLEFLIYFQGNSAPDKSGLPSDRFSAERTGGSVSTLTIQRTQQEDSAVYLCASSQVTGTGNYGYTFGSGTRLTVV.

The chain has TRBV11-2 and TRBJ1-1; D is perhaps TRBD1 (6 bases). There are 19 residues in the CDR3. In germline, CDR1 is SGHAT, CDR2 FQNNGV. Trimming cost V 0 bases and J 4 bases, with 24 bases left between them. The DNA of the CDR3 is TGTGCCAGCAGCTTAGAGGGGGTAGGACGGGGGGCGAGGTCCACTGAAGCTTTCTTT. Translation: CASSLEGVGRGARSTEAFF.

This sequence joins TRBV19 and TRBJ1-1; 7 positions agree with TRBD1. This CDR3 has 14 amino acids. CDR1 and CDR2 (germline): LNHDA, SQIVND (reference sequence). With 5 bases clipped from V and 8 bases from J, the junction kept 11 bases outside the gene matches. CDR3: CASSLVEGAMEAFF. CDR3 sequence (DNA): TGTGCCAGTAGTTTAGTGGAGGGGGCGATGGAAGCTTTCTTT.

The genes are TRBV19 and TRBJ1-6; 11 bases match TRBD1. The CDR3 consists of 15 residues. The trim removed 3 bases at V and 7 bases at J, leaving 2 bases unmatched. CDR1 is LNHDA and CDR2 is SQIVND in the germline V gene (reference sequence). Here the CDR3 reads CASSMRDRGNSPLHF. Written as DNA, the CDR3 is TGTGCCAGTAGTATGCGGGACAGGGGGAATTCACCCCTCCACTTT.

The rearrangement joins TRBV19 to TRBJ1-3; maybe TRBD1 (6 bases). V was shortened by 6 bases and J by 2 bases, with 11 bases between the two germline ends. The germline V gene has CDR1 LNHDA and CDR2 SQIVND (reference sequence). The CDR3 length is 14 residues. The CDR3 DNA is TGTGCCAGTAGGCAGGACAGAGCTGGAAACACCATATATTTT. Protein: CASRQDRAGNTIYF.

This clone showed up just once. This rearrangement joins TRBV28 to TRBJ2-7, with a possible D match to TRBD1 (5 bases). This CDR3 comprises 12 residues. Germline-derived CDR1 and CDR2 are MDHEN and SYDVKM. Between the trimmed V and J ends, which lost 6 bases and 6 bases, there was a span of 12 bases. The CDR3 here is CASSLTVTEQYF. The DNA of the CDR3 is TGTGCCAGCAGCCTGACAGTCACCGAGCAGTACTTC.

Points on this clone: Within the sample, other DNA sequences also encode this same CDR3. The rearrangement links TRBV29-1 to TRBJ1-2; D is unclear. Looked up from germline, CDR1 is SQVTM and CDR2 is ANQGSEA. This CDR3 is built from 12 residues. Trimming took 6 bases from V and 2 from J, leaving 10 bases between them. The CDR3 loop is CSVAPINYGYTF. The CDR3 bases are TGCAGCGTAGCGCCAATCAACTATGGCTACACCTTC.

The chain couples TRBV14 to TRBJ2-1, with D uncertain. V lost 1 base, J lost 0 bases, and 10 bases lay in between. The CDR3 loop spans 16 amino acids. In germline, CDR1 is SGHDN, CDR2 FVKESK. The CDR3 spells CASSQVMAISYNEQFF. The CDR3 coding sequence is TGTGCCAGCAGCCAAGTTATGGCAATCTCCTACAATGAGCAGTTCTTC.

This clone was recorded once. The rearrangement links TRBV7-9 to TRBJ1-4; D is ambiguous. V was trimmed by 1 base and J by 5 bases, leaving 11 bases between them. This CDR3 is built from 15 residues. CDR1 and CDR2 from the germline V gene are SEHNR and FQNEAQ (reference sequence). CDR3 nucleotide sequence: TGTGCCAGCAGCTTAGGACATCGCATAAATGAAAAACTGTTTTTT. It yields the protein CASSLGHRINEKLFF. Full variable domain (rest looked up from reference TRBV7-9 and TRBJ1-4): DTGVSQNPRHKITKRGQNVTFRCDPISEHNRLYWYRQTLGQGPEFLTYFQNEAQLEKSRLLSDRFSAERPKGSFSTLEIQRTEQGDSAMYLCASSLGHRINEKLFFGSGTQLSVL.

The gene calls are TRBV14 and TRBJ2-7; 7 bases match TRBD2. J gave up 4 bases and V 7 bases, and 7 bases lay outside the gene matches. The CDR3 runs to 13 residues. Per germline, CDR1 SGHDN and CDR2 FVKESK. CDR3 sequence (DNA): TGTGCCAGCACCCGCGGGGGAGGTTACGAGCAGTACTTC. Amino acids: CASTRGGGYEQYF.

The V and J genes are TRBV4-2 and TRBJ2-7; 10 bases are a match to TRBD1. This CDR3 is built from 15 residues. Germline V CDR1 and CDR2: LGHNA, YNFKEQ. V lost 2 bases to trimming and J lost 4 bases; unmatched junction nucleotides: 5. Here the CDR3 DNA reads TGTGCCAGCAGCCAACCGGGACAGGGGATGTACGAGCAGTACTTC. Its translation is CASSQPGQGMYEQYF.

A single count supports this clone. The chain combines TRBV7-6 with TRBJ2-3, with TRBD2 identical over 10 bases. The germline gives CDR1 SGHVS, CDR2 FNYEAQ. This CDR3 comprises 16 residues. Trimming at V came to 5 bases and at J to 4 bases, leaving 9 bases not matched to a gene. CDR3 in amino acids: CASSGRIAGGSDTQYF. The CDR3 DNA is TGTGCCAGCAGCGGTCGAATAGCGGGGGGTTCAGATACGCAGTATTTT. Complete variable domain (other parts from reference TRBV7-6 and TRBJ2-3): GAGVSQSPRYKVTKRGQDVALRCDPISGHVSLYWYRQALGQGPEFLTYFNYEAQQDKSGLPNDRFSAERPEGSISTLTIQRTEQRDSAMYRCASSGRIAGGSDTQYFGPGTRLTVL.